This TCR beta chain was captured by sequencing in a study of control samples from healthy donors and cancer patients (dated by TCRdb to the early 2020s). Concerning this clone itself: The clone's antigen remains unknown. No base quality values were provided; no much bigger clone lies one nucleotide off.

The library was built by means of the immunoSEQ multiplex PCR assay. The immuneACCESS repertoire file appears here via TCRdb, limited to in-frame rearrangements. These files lack a portion of the clones; in checked studies, under half of the deficit traces to unresolved V genes, and the cause of the others is not known. Across this sample there are 88,000 or so clones, with 90% to 95% seen only once. Clones ranked in the top ten supply 4.5% to 6% of the sample. CDR1 and CDR2 (LNHDA, SQIVND) derive from the germline V gene (reference sequence). From cysteine to phenylalanine, the CDR3 is 15 amino acids long. The kept DNA is CDR3 alone, 45 bases in frame from the first base. From V the trimming removes 6 bases and from J it removes 0 bases, while the gene matches leave 8 bases of the junction unaccounted for.

The sequenced material came from blood. Here the chain combines TRBV19 and TRBJ2-7, with TRBD1 matching 7 junction bases. The clonotype comes from a woman between 18 and 30 years old in good health. The nucleotide sequence reads as follows: TGTGCCAGTAGGGGACAGAATCTTGGCTCCTACGAGCAGTACTTC. Translated, it reads CASRGQNLGSYEQYF.